These T cell receptor beta chains were read from a single sample in a study of radiotherapy plus CTLA-4 blockade in lung cancer. Method: immunoSEQ multiplex PCR; TCRdb's copy keeps in-frame clones and lacks some. This table holds over 100,000 clones, roughly 86% found once. Sequencing was performed on peripheral blood, taken from a patient treated with radiotherapy plus ipilimumab. Receptors were obtained from a human donor with non-small cell lung cancer that progressed on radiotherapy plus ipilimumab. Some clones in this sample may be carry-over from other donors' samples. Each CDR3 is given with its conserved first and last residue. A D gene is named only where the DNA matches it firmly. Where a row states a size, it is once, few, many or the class of an expanded clone; other rows omit it.

NA | NA | TRBJ1-2 | TRBV18 | TGTGCCAGCTCACGAAACTACGGGACACCCTCAGGCGATGGCTACACCTTC | CASSRNYGTPSGDGYTF
TRBD1 | few | TRBJ2-2 | TRBV10-3 | TGTGCCAGTTCCCGGGACAGTGCGAACACCGGGGAGCTGTTTTTT | CASSRDSANTGELFF
TRBD1 | NA | TRBJ2-1 | TRBV7-9 | TGTGCCAGCAGCTTTAACGACAGGGACCCATTTAACAATGAGCAGTTCTTC | CASSFNDRDPFNNEQFF
NA | NA | TRBJ2-3 | TRBV10-1 | TGCGCCAGCAGTGTCGGGGGCCCTAGCACAGATACGCAGTATTTT | CASSVGGPSTDTQYF
TRBD2 | NA | TRBJ2-1 | TRBV29-1 | TGCAGCGCCCCCCTAGCGGGGGGATACAATGAGCAGTTCTTC | CSAPLAGGYNEQFF
NA | NA | TRBJ1-1 | TRBV25-1 | TGTGCCAGCAGTGTTTTCGGTTCGATGGCTCCCGAAGCTTTCTTT | CASSVFGSMAPEAFF
NA | once | TRBJ2-7 | TRBV7-3 | TGTGCCAGCAGCTTAACTCCAGGCCTCGAGCAGTACTTC | CASSLTPGLEQYF
NA | NA | TRBJ2-7 | TRBV2 | TGTGCCAGCGTCCCAGGGGTCTCCTACGAGCAGTACTTC | CASVPGVSYEQYF
TRBD1 | few | TRBJ2-3 | TRBV2 | TGTGCCAGCAGTGAAGCGTTTGGGGACAGGGGCGCAGATACGCAGTATTTT | CASSEAFGDRGADTQYF
NA | NA | TRBJ1-2 | TRBV28 | TGTGCCAGCAGTTTAATAGGGTTTGGCTACACCTTC | CASSLIGFGYTF
NA | NA | TRBJ1-6 | TRBV27 | TGTGCCAGCAGTTGGGCCAGGGGAGTCTCACCCCTCCACTTT | CASSWARGVSPLHF
TRBD2 | NA | TRBJ2-1 | TRBV15 | TGTGCCACCAGCAGAGAGCCTAGCGGGTTAGAGCAGTTCTTC | CATSREPSGLEQFF
NA | NA | TRBJ2-7 | TRBV7-3 | TGTGCCAGCAGCTCGTCCGGGCAGGGCAGTTACGAGCAGTACTTC | CASSSSGQGSYEQYF
TRBD2 | NA | TRBJ2-5 | TRBV5-4 | TGTGCCAGCAGCTTCCTAGCGGGCCAAGAGACCCAGTACTTC | CASSFLAGQETQYF
NA | NA | TRBJ2-6 | TRBV2 | TGTGCCAGCAGTGAAGTCGGGGCCAACGTCCTGACTTTC | CASSEVGANVLTF
NA | few | TRBJ2-7 | TRBV4-1 | TGCGCCAGCAGCCAAGACCTAGTCCGGGGCCGCTCCTACGAGCAGTACTTC | CASSQDLVRGRSYEQYF
NA | NA | TRBJ1-6 | TRBV19 | TGTGCCAGTACCGAGGGTTATTACGGGGGTGATTCACCCCCCCACTTT | CASTEGYYGGDSPPHF
NA | few | TRBJ1-5 | TRBV10-3 | TGTGCCATCAGTGAGTCAAGCCCACAGCCCCAGCATTTT | CAISESSPQPQHF
NA | NA | TRBJ2-3 | TRBV6-1 | TGTGCCAGCAGTGAAAGACTTTTT | CASSERLF
TRBD1 | NA | TRBJ1-2 | TRBV4-2 | TGTGCCAGCAGCCAAGGCGGACAGGGTGGGTACGGCTACACCTTC | CASSQGGQGGYGYTF
NA | NA | TRBJ2-2 | TRBV6-5 | TGTGCCAGCAGTTACCAAGATCCGGGAACCGGGGAGCTGTTTTTT | CASSYQDPGTGELFF
NA | few | TRBJ2-3 | TRBV11-2 | TGTGCCAGCAGCCAACGGTCAGGGCTAGATACGCAGTATTTT | CASSQRSGLDTQYF
NA | NA | TRBJ1-1 | TRBV4-1 | TGCGCCAGCAGCCAAGACAGCACCCTCAACACTGAAGCTTTCTTT | CASSQDSTLNTEAFF
NA | NA | TRBJ1-2 | TRBV4-1 | TGCGCCAGCAGCCAGGTAGGGGCAGTAGGCGTGATAGATGGCTACACCTTC | CASSQVGAVGVIDGYTF
NA | NA | TRBJ1-6 | TRBV5-1 | TGCGCCAGCAGCTTGGCCATGGGCTCCTATAATTCACCCCTCCACTTT | CASSLAMGSYNSPLHF
NA | NA | TRBJ2-1 | TRBV6-5 | TGTGCCAGCAGTTCGCTCAGGGGTAGTGTGAGCAATGAGCAGTTCTTC | CASSSLRGSVSNEQFF
NA | NA | TRBJ1-2 | TRBV7-2 | TGTGCCAGCAGCCTCCGCAGCGGGGAAGTTGGCTACACCTTC | CASSLRSGEVGYTF
NA | NA | TRBJ2-1 | TRBV18 | TGTGCCAGCTCACTAGGATCCGGGGATGAGCAGTTCTTC | CASSLGSGDEQFF
TRBD1 | NA | TRBJ2-7 | TRBV4-1 | TGCGCCAGCAGCCAAGAGAGTGGGGAGTTCGCCGGGGACAGCGAGCAGTACTTC | CASSQESGEFAGDSEQYF
TRBD1 | NA | TRBJ1-2 | TRBV13 | TGTGCCAGCAGCGGACAGGGGTCATATGGCTACACCTTC | CASSGQGSYGYTF
TRBD2 | NA | TRBJ2-7 | TRBV7-2 | TGTGCCAGCAGCTATCTATCTGGACTAGCGGGGTTCTCCTACGAGCAGTACTTC | CASSYLSGLAGFSYEQYF
TRBD1 | NA | TRBJ1-4 | TRBV28 | TGTGCCAGCATCAGGACAGGGGGAAATTTAGCTAATGAAAAACTGTTTTTT | CASIRTGGNLANEKLFF
TRBD1 | NA | TRBJ1-1 | TRBV4-3 | TGCGCCAGCAGCCGACCGGGACAGGCCACTGAAGCTTTCTTT | CASSRPGQATEAFF
TRBD1 | NA | TRBJ1-3 | TRBV9 | TGTGCCAGCAGCGTAACCGGACAGGGGGCCTGGGGGGACACCATATATTTT | CASSVTGQGAWGDTIYF
NA | NA | TRBJ2-5 | TRBV27 | TGTGCCAGCAGTCTCCGGACAGCCCTAGAGACCCAGTACTTC | CASSLRTALETQYF
TRBD1 | NA | TRBJ2-2 | TRBV4-3 | TGCGCCAGCAGCCAAGTCGGACAGGGTCCGAACACCGGGGAGCTGTTTTTT | CASSQVGQGPNTGELFF
NA | many | TRBJ2-7 | TRBV5-8 | TGTGCCAGCAGCTTGGTTGGCACTTCCTACGAGCAGTACTTC | CASSLVGTSYEQYF